The 19 T cell receptor beta chains below come from one sample, sequenced in a study of Ad26.COV2.S vaccination and SARS-CoV-2 variants. Treatment noted: 15 to 20 received Ad26.COV2.S at low or high dose, single or two shots; several received placebo; per-sample allocation not given. Samples analyzed were those drawn on day 63 after the first vaccine or placebo injection. The assay was immunoSEQ multiplex PCR, and TCRdb's table has in-frame clones only and misses some. The table has 300,000 to 500,000 clones, approximately 86% seen once; the top ten hold under 4%. This material consisted of peripheral blood, taken in a trial of Ad26.COV2.S vaccine versus placebo. All receptors come from a person between 18 and 65 years old who received the Ad26.COV2.S COVID-19 vaccine or a placebo.

The CDR3 sequence: CASSWSPGNTIYF. In DNA form, the CDR3 reads TGTGCCAGCAGTTGGTCTCCTGGAAACACCATATATTTT. The V call is TRBV6-2 or TRBV6-3, the J call TRBJ1-3; D unclear. Per germline, CDR1 MNHEY and CDR2 SVGEGT. The length of the CDR3 is 13 residues. V lost 4 bases to trimming and J lost 2 bases, with 6 bases between them.

The chain has TRBV10-2 and TRBJ2-5; no clear D. CDR3 length: 12 residues. V dropped 4 bases and J dropped 7 bases, with 10 bases sitting between them. Per germline, CDR1 WSHSY and CDR2 SAAADI. The CDR3 nucleotides read TGCGCCAGCAGTGGGGCTGAAGGGACCCAGTACTTC. It yields the protein CASSGAEGTQYF.

V and J are TRBV2 and TRBJ1-1; D ambiguous. V lost 3 bases and J lost 2, with 7 bases in between. CDR3 size: 13 residues. The germline CDR1 and CDR2 sequences are SNHLY and FYNNEI. The CDR3 DNA is TGTGCCAGCAGTGAGGGAGCCAACACTGAAGCTTTCTTT. It translates to CASSEGANTEAFF.

The chain combines TRBV29-1 with TRBJ1-2; D is undetermined. Germline V gene lookup returns CDR1 SQVTM and CDR2 ANQGSEA. Trimming left V 3 bases short and J 11 bases short, with 16 bases between. The CDR3 has 12 amino acids. As DNA, the CDR3 is TGCAGCGTTGAGCCCCAGACCTTTGGGTACACCTTC. Its protein product is CSVEPQTFGYTF.

This chain links TRBV7-9 with TRBJ2-7, with D tentatively TRBD1 (5 bases). The CDR3 consists of 15 residues. Germline V gene sequence: CDR1 SEHNR, CDR2 FQNEAQ (reference sequence). V was clipped by 5 bases and J by 2 bases, with 16 bases between them. CDR3 loop: CASSRTYLGPYEQYF. CDR3 nucleotides: TGTGCCAGCAGCCGGACATACCTTGGCCCCTACGAGCAGTACTTC.

The CDR3 region has the DNA TGCGCCAGCGGTAGACAGGGGGCATACGAGCAGTACTTC. The encoded protein is CASGRQGAYEQYF. V gene TRBV23-1 combines with J gene TRBJ2-7, with 10 bases that match TRBD1. TRBV23-1 is flagged as an ORF with uncertain function. This CDR3 has 13 residues. V lost 8 bases and J lost 4; bases outside the gene matches: 5.

V gene TRBV5-5 combines with J gene TRBJ1-2, with TRBD1 matching 11 bases. The CDR3 spans 13 residues. V lost 5 bases and J lost 6; bases outside the gene matches: 3. Germline-derived CDR1 and CDR2 are SGHKS and YYEKEE (reference sequence). The CDR3 coding sequence is TGTGCCAGCAGGGGACAGGGGGAAAATGGCTACACCTTC. This translates into CASRGQGENGYTF.

The chain recombines TRBV19 with TRBJ1-1; TRBD1 agrees at 8 bases. CDR3 size: 13 residues. Germline V gives CDR1 LNHDA, CDR2 SQIVND (reference sequence). After removal of 7 bases from V and 1 base from J, the junction contained 2 bases not matched to a gene. The CDR3 DNA sequence: TGTGCCAGTAAAGGACAGGGGAACACTGAAGCTTTCTTT. Protein sequence: CASKGQGNTEAFF.

A note on this clone: The same CDR3 can be traced to other DNA sequences in this sample. The chain has TRBV19 and TRBJ2-3; TRBD2 matches at 9 bases. From germline, CDR1 is LNHDA and CDR2 SQIVND (reference sequence). The CDR3 length is 14 residues. The V gene end was trimmed by 3 bases and the J gene end by 3 bases; junction bases not matched to a gene: 1. The CDR3 bases are TGTGCCAGTAGTATTCTAGCGGGGACAGATACGCAGTATTTT. It is translated as CASSILAGTDTQYF.

The rearrangement joins TRBV30 to TRBJ2-7; D remains unclear. The germline V and J ends were trimmed by 2 bases and 4 bases, with 15 bases remaining between them. Per germline, CDR1 GTSNPN and CDR2 SVGIG (reference sequence). The CDR3 is 14 residues long. CDR3 sequence reads: CAWSSFLHLYEQYF. The CDR3 bases are TGTGCCTGGAGTTCATTTTTACACCTTTACGAGCAGTACTTC.

The chain joins TRBV11-2 to TRBJ2-5, with 7 positions matching TRBD2. There are 17 residues in the CDR3. V shed 5 bases, J shed 0 bases, and the junction held 12 bases outside the gene matches. Germline assignment: CDR1 SGHAT and CDR2 FQNNGV. The CDR3 nucleotides read TGTGCCAGCAGCCTGGGTAAAGCGGGGCAAGACCAAGAGACCCAGTACTTC. The encoded protein is CASSLGKAGQDQETQYF.

This clone appeared a single time. The chain recombines TRBV4-3 with TRBJ1-2; unclear D gene. Germline V gene sequence: CDR1 LGHNA, CDR2 YSLEER. With 3 bases removed from V and 10 bases from J, the gap between germline ends came to 18 bases. This CDR3 is built from 14 residues. CDR3 coding DNA: TGCGCCAGCAGCCAGTACTTAGGTCAGTACGACTACACCTTC. Amino acid sequence: CASSQYLGQYDYTF.

The chain uses TRBV5-1 and TRBJ1-5, with TRBD1 as a possible D gene (5 bases). V lost 2 bases to trimming and J lost 5 bases, with 29 bases between them. Germline CDR1 reads SGHRS; CDR2 reads YFSETQ. The CDR3 is 20 amino acids. The CDR3 bases are TGCGCCAGCAGCTTCCTTAGACAACGGGGCCCCAAATGTGTTTATCAGCCCCAGCATTTT. This translates into CASSFLRQRGPKCVYQPQHF.

The table lists this clone with a count of one. The V and J genes are TRBV19 and TRBJ2-1; 12 nucleotides align to TRBD2. Looked up from germline, CDR1 is LNHDA and CDR2 is SQIVND (reference sequence). Trimming at V came to 3 bases and at J to 4 bases, leaving 4 bases not matched to a gene. CDR3 size: 16 residues. The CDR3 region is CASSMQLAGGYNEQFF. The CDR3 DNA sequence: TGTGCCAGTAGTATGCAACTAGCGGGGGGTTACAATGAGCAGTTCTTC.

The genes are TRBV5-4 and TRBJ1-1; D is uncertain. The CDR3 totals 13 residues. Deletions cut 1 base from V and 2 bases from J, with 6 bases between. Germline V gene data show CDR1 as SGHNT and CDR2 as YYREEE (reference sequence). The CDR3: CASSLRLNTEAFF. The DNA for the CDR3 is TGTGCCAGCAGCTTGAGGCTAAACACTGAAGCTTTCTTT.

The genes are TRBV12-3 or TRBV12-4 and TRBJ1-2; possibly TRBD1 for D (5 bases). V lost 2 bases, J lost 7 bases, and 11 bases lay in between. The CDR3 contains 13 residues. The CDR3 loop is CASSLRQGGGYTF. The CDR3 DNA is TGTGCCAGCAGTTTAAGGCAGGGCGGTGGCTACACCTTC.

The rearrangement links TRBV18 to TRBJ2-1; TRBD1 might be the D (7 bases). Germline CDR1 is KGHSH and CDR2 is LQKENI. The CDR3 spans 15 residues. Trimming cost V 5 bases and J 8 bases, with 19 bases left between them. CDR3 sequence reads: CASSGRQGGSDEQFF. The CDR3 region has the DNA TGTGCCAGCTCAGGGAGGCAGGGGGGCAGCGATGAGCAGTTCTTC.

The chain links TRBV19 to TRBJ2-7; D not certain. Germline V gene data show CDR1 as LNHDA and CDR2 as SQIVND (reference sequence). Trimming cost V 0 bases and J 5 bases, with 14 bases left between them. This CDR3 comprises 15 residues. In nucleotides, the CDR3 is TGTGCCAGTAGTATAGACCCCTCGAAGGTAAACGAGCAGTACTTC. Its protein product is CASSIDPSKVNEQYF.

This clone occurred once. V is TRBV18 and J is TRBJ2-7; no definite D call. CDR1 KGHSH and CDR2 LQKENI come from the germline V gene. Between the trimmed V and J ends, which lost 8 bases and 0 bases, there was a span of 14 bases. This CDR3 contains 14 residues. For the CDR3, the DNA is TGTGCCAGCAGCAAAGGCAGTGACTCCTACGAGCAGTACTTC. The encoded protein is CASSKGSDSYEQYF.